This is a list of T cell receptor beta chains from one sample in a study of Ad26.COV2.S vaccination and SARS-CoV-2 variants. Measured with immunoSEQ multiplex PCR; TCRdb has only the in-frame clones, and not every one. The repertoire holds around 350,000 clones, with 92% as singletons. The sample here was peripheral blood, taken after recovery from COVID-19. The receptors come from a human donor who had recovered from COVID-19. CDR3s leave out the opening cysteine and the closing phenylalanine or tryptophan. The order of the fields is V gene, CDR3 protein.

v_gene: TRBV7-9; CDR3aa: ASSLDGGDTEAF
v_gene: TRBV6-2/TRBV6-3; CDR3aa: ASSYKRGGTEAF
v_gene: TRBV4-2; CDR3aa: ASSQVGQAGGVNEQF
v_gene: TRBV2; CDR3aa: ASKDLLGTDTQY
v_gene: TRBV15; CDR3aa: ATSGGGGINEKLF
v_gene: TRBV5-1; CDR3aa: ASSLSPGGETQY
v_gene: TRBV12-3/TRBV12-4; CDR3aa: ASSPVAGYEQY
v_gene: TRBV29-1; CDR3aa: SSQDNEKLF
v_gene: TRBV12-3/TRBV12-4; CDR3aa: ASSLGSTEAF
v_gene: TRBV9; CDR3aa: ASSVPTSGKDYNEQF
v_gene: TRBV27; CDR3aa: ASRLAGGEETQY
v_gene: TRBV6-6; CDR3aa: ASNSRREGGYT
v_gene: TRBV7-2; CDR3aa: ASSPRGGIGEAF
v_gene: TRBV9; CDR3aa: ASSVVAGERIGNTIY
v_gene: TRBV5-6; CDR3aa: ASSLAPGRDEKLF
v_gene: TRBV27; CDR3aa: ASSLSGTGGPPLH
v_gene: TRBV5-5; CDR3aa: ASSPRGIATNEKLF
v_gene: TRBV11-2; CDR3aa: ASSSYRAGNEQF
v_gene: TRBV2; CDR3aa: ASRSGLAGQETQY
v_gene: TRBV7-2; CDR3aa: ASSNPGKSYNEQF
v_gene: TRBV2; CDR3aa: ASNGLLGNTGELF
v_gene: TRBV13; CDR3aa: ASGGGGSHYNEQF
v_gene: TRBV10-1; CDR3aa: ASSESTGELF